This TCR beta chain came from a study of T cells in Graves' hyperthyroidism and ophthalmopathy. Background on the study: Peripheral blood sampling occurred at initial diagnosis, before any treatment.

Only a few counts were recorded for this clonotype. This CDR3 is 16 amino acids long. Germline loops: CDR1 SGDLS, CDR2 YYNGEE. Trimming cost V 3 bases and J 4 bases; bases outside gene matches: 7. Using RNA transcripts as the source, TCR beta CDR3 regions were amplified. A set of HTBI primers served as the primers for a first-round RT-PCR of the TCR CDR3. Using its own MiXCR run on the multiplex PCR reads, TCRdb lists one record per CDR3 protein. Among roughly 400,000 distinct CDR3 sequences, over 11% were seen once, and the ten largest hold over 25%. In making diagnoses, clinical symptoms, serum thyroxine and TRAb, thyroid ultrasound and orbital computed tomography were all used. PBMCs were obtained from about 9 ml fresh peripheral blood.

The specimen sequenced was blood. The TCR originated in a man aged 50 to 60 with Graves' ophthalmopathy. The rearrangement uses TRBV9 and TRBJ2-3, with 11 bases that match TRBD2. CDR3 in amino acids: CASSAGLAAEADTQYF. Here the CDR3 DNA reads TGTGCCAGCAGCGCGGGACTAGCGGCTGAGGCAGATACGCAGTATTTT.